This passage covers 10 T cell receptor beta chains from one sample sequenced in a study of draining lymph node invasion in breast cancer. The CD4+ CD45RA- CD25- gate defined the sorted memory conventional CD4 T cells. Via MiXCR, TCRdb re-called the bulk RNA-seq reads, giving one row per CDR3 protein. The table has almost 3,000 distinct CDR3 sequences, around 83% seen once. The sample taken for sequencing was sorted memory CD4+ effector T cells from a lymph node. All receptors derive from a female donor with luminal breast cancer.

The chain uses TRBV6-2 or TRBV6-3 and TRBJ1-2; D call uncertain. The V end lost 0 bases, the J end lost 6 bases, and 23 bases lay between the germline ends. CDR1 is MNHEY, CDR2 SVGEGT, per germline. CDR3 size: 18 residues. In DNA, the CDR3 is TGTGCCAGCAGTTACTCGAAATTGAAGAGGCAGTCCCTAGATGGCTACACCTTC. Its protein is CASSYSKLKRQSLDGYTF.

For the CDR3, the DNA is TGTGCCAGCTCACCTTTTGCAGGGAACACAGATACGCAGTATTTT. Amino acid sequence: CASSPFAGNTDTQYF. The rearrangement joins TRBV18 to TRBJ2-3, with D maybe TRBD1 (5 bases). This CDR3 is 15 amino acids long. Trimming removed 3 bases at V and 2 bases at J, with 12 bases between. Germline CDR1 reads KGHSH; CDR2 reads LQKENI.

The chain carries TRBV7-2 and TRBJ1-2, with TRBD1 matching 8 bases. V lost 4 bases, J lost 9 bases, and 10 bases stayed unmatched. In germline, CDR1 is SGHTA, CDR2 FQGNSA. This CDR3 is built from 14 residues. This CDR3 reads CASSSGQGAGSYTF. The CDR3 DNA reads TGTGCCAGCAGCTCAGGACAGGGCGCAGGGAGCTACACCTTC.

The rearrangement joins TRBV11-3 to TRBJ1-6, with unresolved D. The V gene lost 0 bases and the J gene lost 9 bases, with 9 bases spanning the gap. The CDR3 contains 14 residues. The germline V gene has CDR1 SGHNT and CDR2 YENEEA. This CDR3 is CASSLEGEGSPLHF. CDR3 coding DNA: TGTGCCAGCAGCTTAGAGGGCGAAGGTTCACCCCTCCACTTT.

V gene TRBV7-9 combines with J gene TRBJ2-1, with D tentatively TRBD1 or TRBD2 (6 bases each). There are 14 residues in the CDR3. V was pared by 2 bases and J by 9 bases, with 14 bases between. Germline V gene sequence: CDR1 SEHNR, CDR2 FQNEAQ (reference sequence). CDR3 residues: CASSLSSGAGEQFF. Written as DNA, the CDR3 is TGTGCCAGCAGCTTATCTTCGGGGGCTGGTGAGCAGTTCTTC.

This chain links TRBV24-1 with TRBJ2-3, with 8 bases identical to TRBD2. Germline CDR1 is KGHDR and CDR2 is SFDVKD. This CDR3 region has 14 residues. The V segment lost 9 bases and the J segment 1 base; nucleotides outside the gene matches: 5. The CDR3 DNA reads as TGTGCCACCCCCAGCGGGGGACGCACAGATACGCAGTATTTT. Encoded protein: CATPSGGRTDTQYF.

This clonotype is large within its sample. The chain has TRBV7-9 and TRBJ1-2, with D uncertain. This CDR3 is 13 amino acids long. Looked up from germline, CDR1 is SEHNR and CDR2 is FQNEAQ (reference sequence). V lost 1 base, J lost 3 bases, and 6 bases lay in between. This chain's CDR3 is CASSLGTDYGYTF. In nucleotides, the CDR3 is TGTGCCAGCAGCTTAGGTACAGACTATGGCTACACCTTC.

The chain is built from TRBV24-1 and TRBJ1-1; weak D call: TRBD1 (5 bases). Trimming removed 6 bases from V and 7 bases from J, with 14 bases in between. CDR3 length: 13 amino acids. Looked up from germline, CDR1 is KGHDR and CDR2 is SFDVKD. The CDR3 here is CATSSGTFGEAFF. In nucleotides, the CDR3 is TGTGCCACCAGTTCCGGGACGTTCGGTGAAGCTTTCTTT.

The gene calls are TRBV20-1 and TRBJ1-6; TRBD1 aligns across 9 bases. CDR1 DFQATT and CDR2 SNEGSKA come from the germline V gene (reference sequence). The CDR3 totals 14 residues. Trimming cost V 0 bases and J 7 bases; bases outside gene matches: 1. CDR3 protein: CSAREDRGNSPLHF. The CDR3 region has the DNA TGCAGTGCTAGAGAGGACAGGGGAAATTCACCCCTCCACTTT.

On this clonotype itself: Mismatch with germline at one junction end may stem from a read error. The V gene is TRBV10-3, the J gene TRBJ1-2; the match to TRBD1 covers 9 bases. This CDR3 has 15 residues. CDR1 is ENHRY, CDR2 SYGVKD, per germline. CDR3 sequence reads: CVISESGLDRGGYTF. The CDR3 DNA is TGTGTCATCAGTGAGTCGGGGTTGGACAGGGGAGGCTACACCTTC.